This T cell receptor beta chain was retrieved from a study of T-cell reconstitution after alpha-beta-depleted transplantation in children. Preparing the TCRbeta library involved the use of unique molecular identifiers. TCRdb re-called the PCR reads with MiXCR, one entry per CDR3 protein. This table holds 400,000 to 550,000 distinct CDR3 sequences, over 9.5% found once. In its sample, this clonotype was seen many times. The receptor was isolated from a child aged 2 to 10 with inherited bone marrow failure, due to receive a stem cell transplant. The sequenced sample was PBMCs, obtained before TCRalphabeta/CD19-depleted stem cell transplant.

Here the CDR3 DNA reads TGCGCCAGCAGCCAAGAAATATTGGCCGCAGAGCAGTTCTTC. Translating it yields CASSQEILAAEQFF. This chain connects TRBV4-3 to TRBJ2-1; D remains unclear. Germline lookup yields CDR1 LGHNA and CDR2 YSLEER. V was clipped by 0 bases and J by 10 bases, with 13 bases between them. This CDR3 is built from 14 residues.